Following are 9 T cell receptor beta chains from one sample sequenced in a study of T cell responses to AZD1222 COVID-19 vaccine. Clones were sequenced by immunoSEQ multiplex PCR, and TCRdb holds only the in-frame ones, with some missing. The sample carries 120,000 or so clones, about nine tenths recorded once. Sequenced material: peripheral blood, taken on day 0 of AZD1222 vaccination. Receptor source: an adult in good health.

V and J are TRBV5-1 and TRBJ2-3; 11 bases align to TRBD2. Germline CDR1 is SGHRS and CDR2 is YFSETQ. The CDR3 spans 17 residues. V lost 4 bases to trimming and J lost 6 bases; unmatched junction nucleotides: 13. The CDR3 bases are TGCGCCAGCAGCCCGGGGACTAGCGGCAAGCCGAGGGATACGCAGTATTTT. Protein sequence: CASSPGTSGKPRDTQYF.

This chain links TRBV6-5 with TRBJ1-2; D remains unclear. The germline gives CDR1 MNHEY, CDR2 SVGAGI. Trimming took off 6 bases at V and 4 bases at J, with 18 bases between the two ends. The CDR3 covers 15 residues. The CDR3 reads CASSFNTPAAYGYTF. CDR3 sequence (DNA): TGTGCCAGCAGCTTCAACACGCCCGCGGCCTATGGCTACACCTTC.

This clone has just a few counts. The rearrangement uses TRBV7-3 and TRBJ2-7; perhaps TRBD2 as D (6 bases). V was pared by 1 base and J by 6 bases, with 31 bases between. Per the germline V gene, CDR1 is SGHTA and CDR2 is FQGTGA. This CDR3 has 20 amino acids. The DNA of the CDR3 is TGTGCCAGCAGCTTAAGTACTTTCGCTACTCCCGGGCCCGGGAGCAGCGAGCAGTACTTC. Translated, it gives CASSLSTFATPGPGSSEQYF.

This clone was detected once. The V and J genes are TRBV11-2 and TRBJ1-1, with a weak D call TRBD1 (5 bases). The CDR3 has 15 amino acids. Trimming shortened V by 0 bases and J by 0 bases, and 8 bases separated the two germline ends. Germline-derived CDR1 and CDR2 are SGHAT and FQNNGV. DNA of the CDR3: TGTGCCAGCAGCTTAGAGGGGCATATGAACACTGAAGCTTTCTTT. Its translation is CASSLEGHMNTEAFF.

This chain connects TRBV6-5 to TRBJ2-7; D is undetermined. The germline gives CDR1 MNHEY, CDR2 SVGAGI. V was trimmed by 5 bases and J by 2 bases, leaving 13 bases between them. The CDR3 covers 14 residues. The CDR3 nucleotides read TGTGCCAGCAGTCAGGAGCGTCGTACCTACGAGCAGTACTTC. It yields the protein CASSQERRTYEQYF.

The chain combines TRBV12-3 or TRBV12-4 with TRBJ1-2; no definite D call. Trimming cost V 5 bases and J 3 bases, with 7 bases left between them. There are 12 residues in the CDR3. The CDR3 region is CASSSSDYGYTF. The CDR3, as DNA: TGTGCCAGCAGTAGTTCGGACTATGGCTACACCTTC.

The rearrangement joins TRBV5-1 to TRBJ2-5; TRBD2 agrees at 7 bases. CDR1 is SGHRS and CDR2 is YFSETQ in the germline V gene. The CDR3 has 16 residues. J gave up 2 bases and V 4 bases, and 11 bases lay outside the gene matches. CDR3 sequence: CASSPRGSGSQETQYF. CDR3 nucleotides: TGCGCCAGCAGCCCGAGGGGTAGCGGGTCACAAGAGACCCAGTACTTC.

The rearrangement uses TRBV6-1 and TRBJ1-5; D not resolved. CDR1 is MNHNS and CDR2 is SASEGT in the germline V gene. The CDR3 spans 16 residues. V dropped 1 base and J dropped 0 bases, with 10 bases sitting between them. CDR3 in amino acids: CASSEGVRSSNQPQHF. CDR3 DNA: TGTGCCAGCAGTGAAGGTGTTAGAAGTAGCAATCAGCCCCAGCATTTT.

The gene calls are TRBV19 and TRBJ1-5; D remains unclear. V lost 5 bases and J 4 bases, leaving 9 bases between the germline ends. This CDR3 has 13 residues. Germline V gene sequence: CDR1 LNHDA, CDR2 SQIVND (reference sequence). The CDR3 protein is CASSPQRNQPQHF. The CDR3 region has the DNA TGTGCCAGTAGTCCCCAGAGGAATCAGCCCCAGCATTTT. The whole variable domain, filled in from reference TRBV19 and TRBJ1-5, reads DGGITQSPKYLFRKEGQNVTLSCEQNLNHDAMYWYRQDPGQGLRLIYYSQIVNDFQKGDIAEGYSVSREKKESFPLTVTSAQKNPTAFYLCASSPQRNQPQHFGDGTRLSIL.